This TCR beta chain was found in a study of metastatic and nonmetastatic thyroid tumors. Overall study: Where malignant and benign thyroid patients were concerned, repertoires were compared across blood and tumor or nodule tissue. Study observations and caveats: Within blood and tumor, benign nodules reportedly had significantly lower TCR beta diversity than malignant thyroid tumors did.

Germline CDR1 is SGDLS and CDR2 is YYNGEE. The V and J ends lost 4 bases and 9 bases respectively, with 17 bases between them. The CDR3 consists of 14 residues. There are many counts of this clone. Its antigen remains unidentified. Original data processing: The distant-metastasis classifier for papillary thyroid cancer was built from CDR3 differences across clinicopathological groups. Through MiXCR, TCRdb re-clonotyped the PCR reads. TCRdb, not the original authors, processed these V and J calls. This sample yields about 20,000 clones, of which roughly 18% are seen a single time; more than 2.5% belongs to the top ten. Each patient went into thyroid surgery without having received any treatment.

The V and J genes are TRBV9 and TRBJ2-1; tentatively, D is TRBD2 (6 bases). The source material was adjacent normal tissue. This TCR was recovered from a male donor with papillary thyroid cancer or a benign thyroid nodule (not recorded which). Some clones in this sample may be carry-over from other donors' samples. CDR3 nucleotide sequence: TGTGCCAGCAGCCCGGGGGAAAGGGGCGGTGAGCAGTTCTTC. Translation: CASSPGERGGEQFF.